These T cell receptor beta chains were read from a single sample in a study of T-cell memory formation after mild COVID-19. Using its own MiXCR run on the 5' RACE reads, TCRdb lists one record per CDR3 protein. The profile shows about half a million distinct CDR3 sequences, about 20% of them singletons. The sample was PBMCs or a T cell subset sorted from them (not recorded which). These receptors were taken from an adult woman who had mild COVID-19 (a few samples of this study predate the infection). Cell type and time point are not known. The CDR3 runs from the conserved cysteine through the conserved F or W. A D gene is named only where the DNA matches it firmly. Size is omitted from some rows. Given values are once, few, many or a class for expanded clones.

J gene	V gene	D gene	clone size	CDR3 protein	CDR3 DNA
TRBJ2-5	TRBV11-2	TRBD2	few	CASSLGGVAGQETQYF	TGTGCCAGCAGCTTAGGTGGGGTAGCGGGGCAAGAGACCCAGTACTTC
TRBJ2-5	TRBV3-1	TRBD2	few	CASSLDSGSQETQYF	TGTGCCAGCAGCCTCGATAGCGGGAGCCAAGAGACCCAGTACTTC
TRBJ2-7	TRBV6-5	-	-	CASSRRHGVGHEQYF	TGTGCCAGCAGTCGAAGACACGGAGTCGGCCACGAGCAGTACTTC
TRBJ1-2	TRBV12-3/TRBV12-4	-	-	CASSRAASPYGYTF	TGTGCCAGCAGTCGAGCCGCCTCTCCCTATGGCTACACCTTC
TRBJ2-3	TRBV7-9	TRBD2	few	CASTDGTSVTDTQYF	TGTGCCAGCACCGACGGGACTAGCGTAACAGATACGCAGTATTTT
TRBJ2-7	TRBV13	TRBD1	-	CASSKTGDPYEQYF	TGTGCCAGCAGCAAAACAGGGGACCCCTACGAGCAGTACTTC
TRBJ1-5	TRBV20-1	-	-	CSAIGGPYQPQHF	TGCAGTGCTATCGGAGGGCCCTATCAGCCCCAGCATTTT
TRBJ2-7	TRBV27	-	once	CASSHRATGHYEQYF	TGTGCCAGCAGTCATCGTGCTACAGGACACTACGAGCAGTACTTC
TRBJ1-6	TRBV3-1	-	-	CASSPQAGYNSPLHF	TGTGCCAGCAGCCCCCAGGCAGGTTATAATTCACCCCTCCACTTT
TRBJ2-2	TRBV2	-	few	CASSPRSGGWNTGELFF	TGTGCCAGCAGCCCTAGGAGTGGCGGGTGGAACACCGGGGAGCTGTTTTTT
TRBJ1-2	TRBV20-1	-	-	CSANGQIYGYTF	TGCAGTGCTAATGGGCAGATCTATGGCTACACCTTC
TRBJ2-2	TRBV12-3/TRBV12-4	TRBD2	-	CASSSSSGGARPGELFF	TGTGCCAGCAGTTCTTCTAGCGGGGGGGCCAGACCCGGGGAGCTGTTTTTT
TRBJ1-6	TRBV12-3/TRBV12-4	-	-	CASSPAGNSPLHF	TGTGCCAGCAGTCCTGCAGGGAATTCACCCCTCCACTTT
TRBJ1-1	TRBV4-2	-	-	CASSQAAGVNTEAFF	TGTGCCAGCAGCCAAGCCGCAGGGGTGAACACTGAAGCTTTCTTT
TRBJ1-6	TRBV27	-	-	CASSYSPGGRSPLHF	TGTGCCAGCAGTTATTCGCCAGGAGGTCGGTCACCCCTCCACTTT
TRBJ1-1	TRBV12-3/TRBV12-4	-	-	CASSGVGLNTEAFF	TGTGCCAGCAGTGGGGTGGGGCTGAACACTGAAGCTTTCTTT
TRBJ2-1	TRBV7-9	-	-	CASSSRRGGGNEQFF	TGTGCCAGCAGCTCCCGAAGGGGAGGGGGGAATGAGCAGTTCTTC
TRBJ1-2	TRBV3-1	TRBD1	few	CASSPTTGTDLLFGYTF	TGTGCCAGCAGCCCAACAACCGGGACAGATCTTCTGTTTGGCTACACCTTC
TRBJ1-2	TRBV5-6	TRBD1	-	CASSSRQGAQYGYTF	TGTGCCAGCAGCTCCCGACAGGGGGCACAATATGGCTACACCTTC
TRBJ2-1	TRBV28	-	-	CASTDRPSYNEQFF	TGTGCCAGCACAGACAGACCCTCCTACAATGAGCAGTTCTTC
TRBJ2-2	TRBV6-2/TRBV6-3	-	-	CASSSTGDTGELFF	TGTGCCAGCAGCTCGACTGGGGACACCGGGGAGCTGTTTTTT
TRBJ1-6	TRBV12-3/TRBV12-4	-	-	CASLRSSYNSPLHF	TGTGCCAGCCTCCGGAGCTCCTATAATTCACCCCTCCACTTT
TRBJ1-2	TRBV9	-	-	CASSVRGKGTDYGYTF	TGTGCCAGCAGCGTGAGGGGGAAGGGCACTGACTATGGCTACACCTTC
TRBJ2-7	TRBV5-1	-	few	CASSPRGVEQYF	TGCGCCAGCAGCCCCCGGGGCGTCGAGCAGTACTTC
TRBJ2-3	TRBV20-1	-	few	CSARDRLTDTQYF	TGCAGTGCTCGAGACAGACTCACAGATACGCAGTATTTT
TRBJ2-5	TRBV5-5	-	-	CASSFQPRRETQYF	TGTGCCAGCAGCTTCCAGCCGCGGAGGGAGACCCAGTACTTC
TRBJ2-7	TRBV6-5	-	-	CASRRVSRTNEQYF	TGTGCCAGCAGGAGAGTGTCACGGACCAACGAGCAGTACTTC
TRBJ2-5	TRBV5-1	TRBD2	few	CASSREGQETQYF	TGCGCCAGCAGCCGGGAGGGCCAAGAGACCCAGTACTTC
TRBJ2-1	TRBV4-3	-	-	CASSQDLSRYNEQFF	TGCGCCAGCAGCCAAGATTTAAGTAGATACAATGAGCAGTTCTTC
TRBJ1-2	TRBV19	-	few	CASSIGLSGDGYTF	TGTGCCAGTAGTATCGGGTTATCGGGGGATGGCTACACCTTC
TRBJ1-1	TRBV7-9	-	few	CASRYNSGTEAFF	TGTGCCAGCAGGTATAATTCGGGGACTGAAGCTTTCTTT
TRBJ2-1	TRBV12-3/TRBV12-4	-	-	CASSLPGVWQFF	TGTGCCAGCAGTTTACCGGGAGTTTGGCAGTTCTTC
TRBJ2-1	TRBV6-5	-	-	CASSYSRWDGYNEQFF	TGTGCCAGCAGTTACTCGAGGTGGGATGGGTACAATGAGCAGTTCTTC
TRBJ1-2	TRBV4-1	-	-	CASSQEGSVPDYGYTF	TGCGCCAGCAGCCAAGAAGGGTCAGTCCCAGACTATGGCTACACCTTC
TRBJ1-1	TRBV4-2	TRBD1	-	CASSATGAGTEAFF	TGTGCCAGCAGCGCGACAGGGGCGGGCACTGAAGCTTTCTTT
TRBJ2-7	TRBV12-3/TRBV12-4	-	-	CASSLGRVSAYEQYF	TGTGCCAGCAGTTTAGGCAGGGTATCAGCCTACGAGCAGTACTTC
TRBJ1-1	TRBV5-1	-	few	CASTVEGGTEAFF	TGCGCCAGCACCGTTGAGGGTGGGACTGAAGCTTTCTTT
TRBJ1-1	TRBV7-3	-	-	CASSLGGGSEAFF	TGTGCCAGCAGCTTAGGAGGAGGGTCTGAAGCTTTCTTT
TRBJ2-1	TRBV5-5	TRBD2	many	CASSSRLADYNEQFF	TGTGCCAGCAGCTCCCGACTAGCGGATTACAATGAGCAGTTCTTC
TRBJ2-3	TRBV6-5	TRBD2	-	CASSYSTSGGLDTQYF	TGTGCCAGCAGTTACTCGACTAGCGGGGGGTTAGATACGCAGTATTTT
TRBJ2-3	TRBV4-1	-	few	CASSQVLKDSTDTQYF	TGCGCCAGCAGCCAAGTCTTAAAGGACAGTACAGATACGCAGTATTTT
TRBJ1-1	TRBV7-8	-	few	CASTSRGSSTGPEAFF	TGTGCCAGCACCTCTAGGGGGTCCTCCACAGGCCCTGAAGCTTTCTTT
TRBJ1-4	TRBV7-2	-	-	CASSPDITEKLFF	TGTGCCAGCAGTCCGGACATTACTGAAAAACTGTTTTTT
TRBJ1-2	TRBV6-6	-	-	CASSSPADYGYTF	TGTGCCAGCAGTTCACCGGCAGACTATGGCTACACCTTC
TRBJ2-6	TRBV7-9	TRBD1	-	CASSLEQGAASGANVLTF	TGTGCCAGCAGCTTGGAACAGGGGGCTGCCTCTGGGGCCAACGTCCTGACTTTC
TRBJ2-1	TRBV5-6	-	-	CASSLVGKNSYNEQFF	TGTGCCAGCAGCTTGGTGGGGAAGAACTCCTACAATGAGCAGTTCTTC
TRBJ2-1	TRBV7-9	TRBD2	few	CASSSGRLGREHRNEQFF	TGTGCCAGCAGCTCAGGTAGACTAGGGCGGGAGCACAGGAATGAGCAGTTCTTC
TRBJ2-7	TRBV9	-	few	CASSVVGGAGNEQYF	TGTGCCAGCAGCGTAGTCGGGGGCGCGGGGAACGAGCAGTACTTC
TRBJ1-1	TRBV7-2	-	few	CASSLAEGPEAFF	TGTGCCAGCAGCTTAGCTGAGGGGCCGGAAGCTTTCTTT
TRBJ1-2	TRBV20-1	TRBD1	few	CSAGGQGYSYGYTF	TGCAGTGCTGGGGGACAGGGTTATAGCTATGGCTACACCTTC
TRBJ1-5	TRBV20-1	-	few	CSARDLEGLHSNQPQHF	TGCAGTGCTAGAGATCTAGAAGGTCTCCATAGCAATCAGCCCCAGCATTTT
TRBJ2-3	TRBV7-9	TRBD2	-	CASSGASGSTDTQYF	TGTGCCAGCAGCGGGGCTAGCGGGAGCACAGATACGCAGTATTTT
TRBJ2-7	TRBV5-1	TRBD1	few	CATGDSPYEQYF	TGCGCCACCGGGGACAGTCCCTACGAGCAGTACTTC
TRBJ2-4	TRBV21-1	-	-	CASSPGGVGDIQYF	TGTGCCAGCAGCCCCGGAGGGGTGGGCGACATTCAGTACTTC